This T cell receptor (beta chain) was retrieved from a study of blood T cell repertoires in COVID-19. V lost 2 bases and J lost 0, with 17 bases in between. The germline CDR1 and CDR2 sequences are SGDLS and YYNGEE. The CDR3 loop spans 17 amino acids. The data were produced by immunoSEQ multiplex PCR, yet TCRdb's version contains in-frame clones alone and is incomplete. Seen here are over 200,000 clones, 84% observed once, and the top ten hold approximately 6.2%. Recovered status applied to Cohort 3 donors who had two consecutive negative PCRs. It also applied to those with clearance or with symptom resolution.

This TCR was sampled from a woman aged 40 to 55 who had recovered from COVID-19. Sequencing was performed on PBMCs or T cells enriched from blood (not recorded which). V gene TRBV9 combines with J gene TRBJ2-5, with D possibly matching TRBD1 (6 bases). The CDR3: CASSVSPRGSNQETQYF. The CDR3 coding sequence is TGTGCCAGCAGCGTTTCTCCCAGGGGATCCAACCAAGAGACCCAGTACTTC.